The T cell receptor (beta chain) described here comes from a study of blood T cell repertoires in COVID-19. TCRdb's table, derived via immunoSEQ multiplex PCR, lists solely in-frame clones and lacks some. The sample yields 200,000 to 250,000 clones, 84% seen once. Per germline, CDR1 GTSNPN and CDR2 SVGIG (reference sequence). Trimming cost V 0 bases and J 3 bases, with 11 bases left between them. This CDR3 is 14 amino acids long. J is TRBJ1-2 and V is TRBV30, with D possibly matching TRBD1 (6 bases). The specimen was PBMCs or T cells enriched from blood (not recorded which). The sequence came from a man between 60 and 75 years old who had recovered from COVID-19. CDR3 in DNA: TGTGCCTGGAGTGTAGGGGGTAGTTACTATGGCTACACCTTC. This codes for CAWSVGGSYYGYTF.